Below, 28 T cell receptor beta chains from the same sample are listed, as sequenced in a study of T cell changes during pregnancy in multiple sclerosis. Clones were sequenced by immunoSEQ multiplex PCR, and TCRdb holds only the in-frame ones, with some missing. The data hold about 92,000 clones, with about 94% observed a single time. Material: peripheral blood, obtained in the third trimester of pregnancy. These receptors were collected from a female donor with multiple sclerosis, enrolled in a pregnancy study.

The rearrangement links TRBV30 to TRBJ2-5; tentatively, D is TRBD1 (6 bases). Germline V gene data show CDR1 as GTSNPN and CDR2 as SVGIG (reference sequence). The CDR3 contains 13 residues. Trimming cost V 3 bases and J 4 bases, with 12 bases left between them. Here the CDR3 DNA reads TGTGCCTGGAGAGGGGGAGTCGGAGAGACCCAGTACTTC. It encodes CAWRGGVGETQYF.

The V gene is TRBV18, the J gene TRBJ1-5; D is unclear. CDR1 and CDR2 from the germline V gene are KGHSH and LQKENI. Trimming left V 2 bases short and J 3 bases short, with 8 bases between. This CDR3 has 14 residues. CDR3 sequence (DNA): TGTGCCAGCTCACCAAGAGGTACCAATCAGCCCCAGCATTTT. This translates into CASSPRGTNQPQHF.

This clone has only one observation. The CDR3 spells CASSLELSGANVLTF. In DNA, the CDR3 is TGCGCCAGCAGCTTGGAACTGTCTGGGGCCAACGTCCTGACTTTC. The chain has TRBV5-1 and TRBJ2-6; no firm D call. Trimming stripped 0 bases from V and 1 base from J, with 5 bases between. Germline-derived CDR1 and CDR2 are SGHRS and YFSETQ. The CDR3 is 15 amino acids. Variable domain in full (rest from reference TRBV5-1 and TRBJ2-6): KAGVTQTPRYLIKTRGQQVTLSCSPISGHRSVSWYQQTPGQGLQFLFEYFSETQRNKGNFPGRFSGRQFSNSRSEMNVSTLELGDSALYLCASSLELSGANVLTFGAGSRLTVL.

This clone was found once. The chain combines TRBV5-1 with TRBJ1-1; D perhaps matches TRBD1 (5 bases). This CDR3 comprises 15 residues. V lost 4 bases, J lost 0 bases, and 13 bases lay in between. In germline, CDR1 is SGHRS, CDR2 YFSETQ. The CDR3 sequence is CASSPREKMNTEAFF. CDR3 DNA: TGCGCCAGCAGCCCCAGGGAAAAAATGAACACTGAAGCTTTCTTT.

This chain uses TRBV28 with TRBJ2-7; unclear D gene. V was shortened by 2 bases and J by 3 bases, with 11 bases between the two germline ends. Germline CDR1 reads MDHEN; CDR2 reads SYDVKM. The CDR3 has 14 amino acids. The CDR3 bases are TGTGCCAGCAGTTTAGCGACAATCATCTACGAGCAGTACTTC. It encodes CASSLATIIYEQYF.

Only a few counts were recorded for this clone. Other DNA sequences in this sample translate to the same CDR3. This chain joins TRBV5-1 and TRBJ1-2; 8 nucleotides agree with TRBD1. Trimming removed 0 bases from V and 8 bases from J; junction bases left unmatched: 0. This CDR3 comprises 12 residues. Looked up from germline, CDR1 is SGHRS and CDR2 is YFSETQ. DNA of the CDR3: TGCGCCAGCAGCTTGGCAGGGGGCGGCTACACCTTC. Translated, it gives CASSLAGGGYTF.

Only one count was recorded for this clone. The chain employs TRBV6-5 and TRBJ1-1; D is unclear. Deletions cut 2 bases from V and 0 bases from J, with 4 bases between. The CDR3 consists of 13 residues. CDR1 is MNHEY, CDR2 SVGAGI, per germline. In nucleotides, the CDR3 is TGTGCCAGCAGTTACGAGATGAACACTGAAGCTTTCTTT. This encodes CASSYEMNTEAFF.

The chain carries TRBV19 and TRBJ1-1, with no clear D. The germline gives CDR1 LNHDA, CDR2 SQIVND (reference sequence). V was cut by 1 base and J by 6 bases, with 9 bases left in between. The CDR3 extends over 13 amino acids. CDR3 residues: CASSIGGKAEAFF. For the CDR3, the DNA is TGTGCCAGTAGTATAGGAGGCAAGGCTGAAGCTTTCTTT.

This rearrangement joins TRBV5-1 to TRBJ2-1; maybe TRBD1 (6 bases). The CDR3 is made up of 18 amino acids. The V end lost 3 bases, the J end lost 0 bases, and 19 bases lay between the germline ends. Looked up from germline, CDR1 is SGHRS and CDR2 is YFSETQ. CDR3 nucleotide sequence: TGCGCCAGCAGCTCTCCGATCGGACAGAGCCTCTCCTACAATGAGCAGTTCTTC. Protein sequence: CASSSPIGQSLSYNEQFF. The full variable domain, completed using reference TRBV5-1 and TRBJ2-1, is KAGVTQTPRYLIKTRGQQVTLSCSPISGHRSVSWYQQTPGQGLQFLFEYFSETQRNKGNFPGRFSGRQFSNSRSEMNVSTLELGDSALYLCASSSPIGQSLSYNEQFFGPGTRLTVL.

The chain couples TRBV5-1 to TRBJ1-2; 8 positions match TRBD1. The trim removed 3 bases at V and 0 bases at J, leaving 10 bases unmatched. Germline lookup yields CDR1 SGHRS and CDR2 YFSETQ. The CDR3 loop spans 17 amino acids. In DNA form, the CDR3 reads TGCGCCAGCAGCTCCATGGACAGGGCAAAAGCTAACTATGGCTACACCTTC. This translates into CASSSMDRAKANYGYTF.

This rearrangement joins TRBV29-1 to TRBJ2-6; D is uncertain. From germline, CDR1 is SQVTM and CDR2 ANQGSEA. CDR3 length equals 13 residues. V was pared by 7 bases and J by 0 bases, with 7 bases between. CDR3 in amino acids: CSARSSGANVLTF. CDR3 in DNA: TGCAGCGCCCGCAGCTCTGGGGCCAACGTCCTGACTTTC. The full variable domain, rest sourced from reference TRBV29-1 and TRBJ2-6, is SAVISQKPSRDICQRGTSLTIQCQVDSQVTMMFWYRQQPGQSLTLIATANQGSEATYESGFVIDKFPISRPNLTFSTLTVSNMSPEDSSIYLCSARSSGANVLTFGAGSRLTVL.

The chain recombines TRBV19 with TRBJ2-6, with 8 bases that match TRBD1. V shed 1 base and J 0 bases; nucleotides not matched to a gene: 5. Germline V gives CDR1 LNHDA, CDR2 SQIVND (reference sequence). CDR3 length equals 18 residues. CDR3 coding DNA: TGTGCCAGTAGTATAGTGAGACAGGGGCCCTCTGGGGCCAACGTCCTGACTTTC. It yields the protein CASSIVRQGPSGANVLTF.

The V gene is TRBV5-4, the J gene TRBJ2-1; TRBD2 is a possible D gene (5 bases). CDR1 is SGHNT and CDR2 is YYREEE in the germline V gene (reference sequence). V gave up 6 bases and J gave up 10 bases, with 20 bases separating them. This CDR3 has 14 amino acids. CDR3 DNA sequence: TGTGCCAGCACTCACCGACCTGCGGGTGGGGAGCAGTTCTTC. This encodes CASTHRPAGGEQFF.

The J gene is TRBJ2-7, the V gene TRBV28; the match to TRBD2 covers 7 bases. CDR1 is MDHEN and CDR2 is SYDVKM in the germline V gene. V trimming: 4 bases; J trimming: 3 bases; junction bases outside the gene matches: 12. CDR3 length: 16 residues. CDR3 residues: CASSSGLDGVGYEQYF. The CDR3 DNA reads TGTGCCAGCAGTTCCGGACTAGACGGGGTTGGCTACGAGCAGTACTTC.

The table lists this clone with a count of one. CDR3 in DNA: TGTGCCAGTAGTCAAGCAGGCTCTGGGGCCAACGTCCTGACTTTC. Translating it yields CASSQAGSGANVLTF. The V call is TRBV19, the J call TRBJ2-6; D is uncertain. V lost 5 bases to trimming and J lost 0 bases, with 8 bases between them. Germline V gene lookup returns CDR1 LNHDA and CDR2 SQIVND (reference sequence). This CDR3 has 15 residues.

This clone occurred once. Here the CDR3 DNA reads TGTGCCAGCAGTGAATCGGGCAGGGGGCGAGAGACCCAGTACTTC. Protein product: CASSESGRGRETQYF. The chain is built from TRBV25-1 and TRBJ2-5; TRBD1 agrees at 8 bases. V was clipped by 1 base and J by 4 bases; unmatched bases: 5. Germline V gene data show CDR1 as MGHDK and CDR2 as SYGVNS. The CDR3 has 15 residues.

J is TRBJ2-7 and V is TRBV10-3; possibly TRBD1 for D (6 bases). CDR1 ENHRY and CDR2 SYGVKD come from the germline V gene. Trimming removed 2 bases at V and 2 bases at J, with 10 bases between. The CDR3 is 14 amino acids. The CDR3 loop is CAISEAGDPYEQYF. DNA of the CDR3: TGTGCCATCAGTGAGGCAGGGGATCCCTACGAGCAGTACTTC.

This clone was seen just once. The rearrangement links TRBV6-6 to TRBJ2-2; D is possibly TRBD1 (6 bases). Germline assignment: CDR1 MNHNY and CDR2 SVGAGI (reference sequence). The CDR3 runs 13 residues. Trimming stripped 5 bases from V and 8 bases from J, with 12 bases between. The CDR3 loop reads CASSIQGKGELFF. DNA for the CDR3: TGTGCCAGCAGTATCCAGGGGAAGGGGGAGCTGTTTTTT.

This chain uses TRBV28 with TRBJ2-7; 11 bases match TRBD1. The CDR3 runs to 12 residues. Germline V gene lookup returns CDR1 MDHEN and CDR2 SYDVKM. Written as DNA, the CDR3 is TGTGGCACGGGACAGGGGGCCTACGAGCAGTACTTC. This gives the protein CGTGQGAYEQYF.

The chain uses TRBV5-6 and TRBJ2-3; a possible D gene is TRBD2 (5 bases). The CDR3 is 15 residues long. Trimming took off 1 base at V and 6 bases at J, with 15 bases between the two ends. CDR1 and CDR2 from the germline V gene are SGHDT and YYEEEE. This chain's CDR3 is CASSLRVGVSDTQYF. DNA for the CDR3: TGTGCCAGCAGCTTGCGGGTGGGAGTCAGCGATACGCAGTATTTT.

For the CDR3, the DNA is TGTGCCAGCAGTTACGACCCCGGCAGGGTCTACAATGAGCAGTTCTTC. Amino acid sequence: CASSYDPGRVYNEQFF. This rearrangement joins TRBV6-5 to TRBJ2-1, with a tentative D call TRBD1 (5 bases). This CDR3 spans 16 amino acids. Germline CDR1 MNHEY, CDR2 SVGAGI. Between the trimmed V and J ends, which lost 2 bases and 3 bases, there was a span of 14 bases.

The chain has TRBV28 and TRBJ1-5; 7 bases agree with TRBD1. The CDR3 has 12 residues. Per the germline V gene, CDR1 is MDHEN and CDR2 is SYDVKM. Unmatched junction bases numbered 5, after V lost 2 bases and J lost 13 bases. CDR3 sequence reads: CASSLTRGPQHF. In DNA form, the CDR3 reads TGTGCCAGCAGTTTAACAAGGGGGCCGCAGCATTTT.

The chain couples TRBV2 to TRBJ2-7; unclear D gene. The germline V and J ends were trimmed by 5 bases and 0 bases, with 5 bases remaining between them. This CDR3 has 12 residues. Germline CDR1 reads SNHLY; CDR2 reads FYNNEI. The CDR3 reads CASSPRSYEQYF. CDR3 in DNA: TGTGCCAGCAGTCCCCGCTCCTACGAGCAGTACTTC.

The chain uses TRBV6-5 and TRBJ2-1; D unresolved. The CDR3 sequence is 12 residues long. V dropped 2 bases and J dropped 7 bases, with 6 bases sitting between them. Looked up from germline, CDR1 is MNHEY and CDR2 is SVGAGI. The DNA for the CDR3 is TGTGCCAGCAGTTACGGGCGAAATGAGCAGTTCTTC. Translating gives CASSYGRNEQFF.

This chain connects TRBV5-6 to TRBJ1-1, with a possible D match to TRBD1 (5 bases). The length of the CDR3 is 12 residues. V shed 1 base and J shed 11 bases, with 12 bases lying between them. Germline V gene sequence: CDR1 SGHDT, CDR2 YYEEEE. The CDR3 protein is CASSLNQGSAFF. CDR3 in DNA: TGTGCCAGCAGCTTGAATCAGGGCTCGGCTTTCTTT. Combining the CDR3 with reference TRBV5-6 and TRBJ1-1 gives the whole variable domain DAGVTQSPTHLIKTRGQQVTLRCSPKSGHDTVSWYQQALGQGPQFIFQYYEEEERQRGNFPDRFSGHQFPNYSSELNVNALLLGDSALYLCASSLNQGSAFFGQGTRLTVV.

The chain recombines TRBV6-5 with TRBJ2-3; a weak D match, TRBD2 (6 bases). Germline values: CDR1 MNHEY, CDR2 SVGAGI. Trimming took off 2 bases at V and 3 bases at J, with 9 bases between the two ends. The CDR3 extends over 14 amino acids. Here the CDR3 DNA reads TGTGCCAGCAGTTACGCGGGGAGAACAGATACGCAGTATTTT. This codes for CASSYAGRTDTQYF.

The chain has TRBV11-1 and TRBJ2-7; 8 bases match TRBD1. The CDR3 spans 14 residues. CDR1 SGHAT and CDR2 FQDESV come from the germline V gene (reference sequence). V dropped 6 bases and J dropped 6; count of bases not matched to a gene: 10. The CDR3 coding sequence is TGTGCCAGCAGTCTCGGGCAGGGGGCCTCCGAGCAGTACTTC. Protein product: CASSLGQGASEQYF.

This sequence joins TRBV10-3 and TRBJ2-1, with unresolved D. This CDR3 contains 11 residues. V lost 3 bases to trimming and J lost 6 bases, with 3 bases between them. Germline-derived CDR1 and CDR2 are ENHRY and SYGVKD. In DNA form, the CDR3 reads TGTGCCATCAGTGAACTCAATGAGCAGTTCTTC. The encoded protein is CAISELNEQFF.